This T cell receptor (beta chain) was documented in a study of identical twins. Findings and limits, study-wide: For cord blood, abundant beta clonotypes had fewer insertions, unlike memory repertoires, which showed none.

As regards this clonotype: The target antigen is unknown.

The CDR3 has 15 residues. The germline CDR1 and CDR2 sequences are MNHEY and SMNVEV (reference sequence). With 6 bases removed from V and 0 bases from J, the gap between germline ends came to 13 bases. Healthy Caucasians made up all donors. cDNA molecules carried unique molecular identifiers, and template switching added a universal primer site. TCRdb re-called the 5' RACE reads with MiXCR, one entry per CDR3 protein. This table holds 420,000 or so distinct CDR3 sequences, approximately 18% found once. Sequencing was performed on naive T cells sorted from blood. The clonotype originates from a man aged 45 to 65 in good health. This chain connects TRBV27 to TRBJ2-3, with D unclear. The CDR3, as DNA: TGTGCCAGCAGCAGTGACCGTGGAAGCACAGATACGCAGTATTTT. The encoded protein is CASSSDRGSTDTQYF.